This T cell receptor beta chain was sequenced during a study of cytomegalovirus exposure and HLA in healthy donors. A note on this clone: Its antigen is currently unknown.

The PCR made use of 60 Vbeta and 13 Jbeta primers. Generated by immunoSEQ multiplex PCR, the TCRdb table keeps only in-frame clones and is missing some. In the table there are fewer than 95,000 clones, over 70% of which are singletons. This CDR3 has 15 residues. CDR1 and CDR2 from the germline V gene are SGHTA and FQGTGA. Deletions cut 4 bases from V and 2 bases from J, with 14 bases between. General study points: Researchers reported in a later analysis that common viral pathogens appeared linked to several top clusters. A missense DCLRE1C variant was associated with V- and J-gene trimming of TCR beta chains in a later analysis, and an independent cohort replicated the association.

This chain links TRBV7-3 with TRBJ1-2; D is uncertain. The sequence came from a man aged 40-55 years in good health and CMV-seronegative. The sample comprised PBMCs. The CDR3 loop is CASSSRHGENYGYTF. The CDR3 nucleotides are TGTGCCAGCAGCTCACGACACGGGGAGAACTATGGCTACACCTTC.